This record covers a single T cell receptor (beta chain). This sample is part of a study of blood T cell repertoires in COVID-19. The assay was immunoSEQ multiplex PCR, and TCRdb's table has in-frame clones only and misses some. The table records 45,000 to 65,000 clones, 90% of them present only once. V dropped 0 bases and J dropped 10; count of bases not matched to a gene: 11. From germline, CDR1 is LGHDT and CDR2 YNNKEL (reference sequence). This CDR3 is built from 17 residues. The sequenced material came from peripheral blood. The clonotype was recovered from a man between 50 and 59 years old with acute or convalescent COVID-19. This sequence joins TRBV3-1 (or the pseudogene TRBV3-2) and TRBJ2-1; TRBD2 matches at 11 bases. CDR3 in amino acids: CASSQDMYSGREGEQFF. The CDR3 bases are TGTGCCAGCAGCCAAGATATGTATAGCGGGAGGGAGGGGGAGCAGTTCTTC.